This T cell receptor (beta chain) was identified in a study of beta chain features in type 1 diabetes. TCRB transcripts that were expressed got sequenced, as all of the isolated RNA had been reverse transcribed. The table came from immunoSEQ multiplex PCR; TCRdb's copy has only in-frame clones and leaves some out. The data show about half a million clones, over 10% seen once. V was cut by 5 bases and J by 4 bases, with 20 bases left in between. This CDR3 contains 17 residues. In germline, CDR1 is SGHVS, CDR2 FQNEAQ. The sequencing sample was made of naive CD4+ T cells from blood. This TCR was sampled from a woman under 30 in good health. J is TRBJ2-2 and V is TRBV7-8; a possible D gene is TRBD2 (5 bases). In DNA form, the CDR3 reads TGTGCCAGCAGCGATTCCACGGACCGGCGGGTCACCGGGGAGCTGTTTTTT. Protein product: CASSDSTDRRVTGELFF. The whole variable domain, filled in from reference TRBV7-8 and TRBJ2-2, reads GAGVSQSPRYKVAKRGQDVALRCDPISGHVSLFWYQQALGQGPEFLTYFQNEAQLDKSGLPSDRFFAERPEGSVSTLKIQRTQQEDSAVYLCASSDSTDRRVTGELFFGEGSRLTVL.